This T cell receptor beta chain was captured in a study of neurological immune-mediated disorders. Whole-study results and caveats: One related-CDR3 cluster, identified by phylogenetic grouping, held the repertoires of 18 of 34 multiple sclerosis patients and was a possible signature. Patients with HTLV-1-associated myelopathy had the highest level of TCR clonal expansion, whereas patients with multiple sclerosis had the lowest level, falling beneath the level found in healthy controls. Clinical and MRI features did not associate with the cluster found in multiple sclerosis patients.

The CDR3 covers 17 residues. V was pared by 2 bases and J by 7 bases, with 6 bases of the junction left unmatched. Germline V gene data show CDR1 as SGHKS and CDR2 as YYEKEE (reference sequence). This clonotype was counted at least ten times. Its antigen is undetermined. As for the cDNA, it was generated by 5'RACE with 10-nucleotide random UMIs. TCRdb analysed the 5' RACE reads with MiXCR anew, one entry per CDR3 protein. The table has approximately 26,000 distinct CDR3 sequences, about 3% seen once. The clonotype originates from a woman aged 30 to 39 with multiple sclerosis. The chain links TRBV5-5 to TRBJ2-1; 16 nucleotides agree with TRBD2. The sequenced sample was PBMCs. CDR3 loop: CASSFAGLAGGGNEQFF. The CDR3 DNA reads TGTGCCAGCAGCTTTGCGGGACTAGCGGGAGGGGGTAATGAGCAGTTCTTC.